This entry lists 4 T cell receptor beta chains sequenced from one sample in a study of shared clonotypes between healthy human individuals. TCRdb's copy holds only in-frame clones and misses some; the assay was immunoSEQ multiplex PCR. The repertoire holds about 1,900,000 clones, with around 96% as singletons. Terminally differentiated effector memory CD45RA+ cells were excluded from the naive CD8 cells, which were CD45RO-negative and positively selected for CCR7. Sequenced material: naive CD8+ T cells sorted from blood. The receptor source for this set is a man aged 18 to 30 in good health.

J is TRBJ2-7 and V is TRBV7-8; 10 positions agree with TRBD2. Trimming took 1 base from V and 7 from J; bases not matched to a gene: 7. CDR1 and CDR2 (germline): SGHVS, FQNEAQ. This CDR3 contains 15 residues. The CDR3 loop is CASSLEASGSGEQYF. CDR3 DNA sequence: TGTGCCAGCAGCTTAGAGGCTAGCGGGAGTGGAGAGCAGTACTTC. Drawing the rest from reference TRBV7-8 and TRBJ2-7, the complete variable domain is GAGVSQSPRYKVAKRGQDVALRCDPISGHVSLFWYQQALGQGPEFLTYFQNEAQLDKSGLPSDRFFAERPEGSVSTLKIQRTQQEDSAVYLCASSLEASGSGEQYFGPGTRLTVT.

V is TRBV19 and J is TRBJ2-7; D might be TRBD1 (6 bases). V was trimmed by 4 bases and J by 0 bases, leaving 16 bases between them. Germline V gives CDR1 LNHDA, CDR2 SQIVND (reference sequence). This CDR3 contains 16 residues. Here the CDR3 reads CASSSTPGTLSYEQYF. The DNA of the CDR3 is TGTGCCAGTAGTAGCACCCCCGGGACACTCTCCTACGAGCAGTACTTC. The whole variable domain, remainder taken from reference TRBV19 and TRBJ2-7, is DGGITQSPKYLFRKEGQNVTLSCEQNLNHDAMYWYRQDPGQGLRLIYYSQIVNDFQKGDIAEGYSVSREKKESFPLTVTSAQKNPTAFYLCASSSTPGTLSYEQYFGPGTRLTVT.

This chain joins TRBV4-3 and TRBJ2-1; TRBD2 aligns across 7 bases. With V trimmed by 1 base and J by 12 bases, 9 bases remained unmatched. Germline V gene lookup returns CDR1 LGHNA and CDR2 YSLEER. This CDR3 region has 14 residues. CDR3 region: CASSQGLAQGGQFF. The CDR3, as DNA: TGCGCCAGCAGCCAAGGACTAGCACAAGGTGGGCAGTTCTTC.

The chain couples TRBV7-2 to TRBJ1-4; possible D gene TRBD1, 6 bases. V was shortened by 1 base and J by 3 bases, with 12 bases between the two germline ends. CDR3 length: 16 residues. Germline lookup yields CDR1 SGHTA and CDR2 FQGNSA. CDR3 loop: CASSLGVGTPNEKLFF. CDR3 coding DNA: TGTGCCAGCAGCTTAGGTGTGGGGACACCTAATGAAAAACTGTTTTTT.